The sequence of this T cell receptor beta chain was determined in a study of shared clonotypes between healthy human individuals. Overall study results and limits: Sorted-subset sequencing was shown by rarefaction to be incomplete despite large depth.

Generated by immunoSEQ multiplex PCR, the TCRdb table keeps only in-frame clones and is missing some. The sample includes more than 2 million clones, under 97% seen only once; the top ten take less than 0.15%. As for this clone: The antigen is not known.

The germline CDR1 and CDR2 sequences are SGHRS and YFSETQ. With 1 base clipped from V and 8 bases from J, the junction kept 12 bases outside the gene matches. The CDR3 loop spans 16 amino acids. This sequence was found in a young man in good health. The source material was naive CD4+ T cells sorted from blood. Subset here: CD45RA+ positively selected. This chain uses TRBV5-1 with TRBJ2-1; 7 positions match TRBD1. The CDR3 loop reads CASSLTAGTDNHEQFF. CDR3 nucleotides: TGCGCCAGCAGCTTGACCGCCGGGACAGATAATCATGAGCAGTTCTTC.